A single sample gave rise to the 18 T cell receptor beta chains below, sequenced in a study of cytomegalovirus exposure and HLA in healthy donors. It was with 60 Vbeta and 13 Jbeta primers that the PCR ran. Profiled with immunoSEQ multiplex PCR; TCRdb holds only in-frame clones, not every one. The sample has some 190,000 clones; 80% are singletons. Sequenced: PBMCs. Source of these receptors: a woman aged 30 to 39 in good health and CMV-seronegative.

CDR3 region: CAISAGDSYEQYF. CDR3 DNA: TGTGCCATCAGTGCCGGGGACTCCTACGAGCAGTACTTC. The chain employs TRBV10-3 and TRBJ2-7; possible D gene TRBD2, 5 bases. Germline V CDR1 and CDR2: ENHRY, SYGVKD. The CDR3 has 13 residues. The V end was cut by 4 bases, the J end by 0 bases, with 7 bases between.

The chain recombines TRBV7-9 with TRBJ2-7, with 8 nucleotides matching TRBD1. In germline, CDR1 is SEHNR, CDR2 FQNEAQ (reference sequence). This CDR3 contains 17 residues. V was pared by 5 bases and J by 2 bases, with 14 bases of the junction left unmatched. Here the CDR3 DNA reads TGTGCCAGCAGCCTTTCCAGGGGACAGGAAAACCCCTACGAGCAGTACTTC. Translation gives CASSLSRGQENPYEQYF.

J is TRBJ1-1 and V is TRBV30; D call uncertain. The length of the CDR3 is 12 residues. CDR1 and CDR2 (germline): GTSNPN, SVGIG (reference sequence). Between the trimmed V and J ends, which lost 2 bases and 5 bases, there was a span of 9 bases. CDR3 residues: CAWSRGGTEAFF. As DNA, the CDR3 is TGTGCCTGGAGTCGCGGTGGAACTGAAGCTTTCTTT.

This clone was observed a handful of times. J is TRBJ2-3 and V is TRBV19, with TRBD2 matching 9 bases. CDR1 is LNHDA, CDR2 SQIVND, per germline (reference sequence). The CDR3 loop spans 16 amino acids. V shed 3 bases and J 3 bases; nucleotides not matched to a gene: 7. This CDR3 is CASSIPRGGATDTQYF. The CDR3 DNA reads as TGTGCCAGTAGTATCCCCCGCGGGGGGGCGACAGATACGCAGTATTTT.

The genes are TRBV6-1 and TRBJ1-2; no firm D call. V was shortened by 2 bases and J by 7 bases, with 14 bases between the two germline ends. This CDR3 contains 14 residues. Germline assignment: CDR1 MNHNS and CDR2 SASEGT. CDR3 amino acids: CASSELVAGGGYTF. Here the CDR3 DNA reads TGTGCCAGCAGTGAATTGGTGGCAGGAGGTGGCTACACCTTC.

The gene calls are TRBV7-9 and TRBJ2-3, with 8 bases identical to TRBD1. J gave up 1 base and V 3 bases, and 12 bases lay outside the gene matches. There are 18 residues in the CDR3. Germline CDR1 and CDR2: SEHNR and FQNEAQ (reference sequence). DNA of the CDR3: TGTGCCAGCAGCTTCCAAACCGGACAGGGATCCGGCACAGATACGCAGTATTTT. Translated, it gives CASSFQTGQGSGTDTQYF.

Remarks on this clone: The junction differs from germline at one of its ends, possibly a read error. The J gene is TRBJ2-7, the V gene TRBV2; D may be TRBD1 (5 bases). Germline CDR1 reads SNHLY; CDR2 reads FYNNEI. The CDR3 loop spans 11 amino acids. Written as DNA, the CDR3 is TGTGCCAGCAGTGAAGGGGGCCCTCACGACTTC. It translates to CASSEGGPHDF.

The chain links TRBV5-1 to TRBJ2-1; D uncertain. This CDR3 has 14 residues. Trimming shortened V by 0 bases and J by 5 bases, and 9 bases separated the two germline ends. Looked up from germline, CDR1 is SGHRS and CDR2 is YFSETQ. The CDR3 sequence is CASSLGVSDNEQFF. In DNA, the CDR3 is TGCGCCAGCAGCTTGGGAGTGTCCGACAATGAGCAGTTCTTC.

V is TRBV4-1 and J is TRBJ1-1; tentative D call: TRBD1 (5 bases). CDR1 is MGHRA and CDR2 is YSYEKL in the germline V gene. With 0 bases removed from V and 0 bases from J, the gap between germline ends came to 11 bases. The CDR3 runs to 16 residues. CDR3 amino acids: CASSQDGAGMNTEAFF. The CDR3 coding sequence is TGCGCCAGCAGCCAAGATGGGGCAGGGATGAACACTGAAGCTTTCTTT.

The CDR3 is CASSILGVGYGYTF. CDR3 coding DNA: TGTGCCAGTAGTATACTAGGGGTCGGCTATGGCTACACCTTC. The V gene is TRBV19, the J gene TRBJ1-2, with D perhaps TRBD1 (5 bases). With 2 bases removed from V and 4 bases from J, the gap between germline ends came to 11 bases. The CDR3 is made up of 14 amino acids. The germline V gene encodes CDR1 LNHDA and CDR2 SQIVND (reference sequence).

The genes are TRBV27 and TRBJ1-6, with TRBD1 as a possible D gene (5 bases). This CDR3 comprises 16 residues. Germline CDR1 MNHEY, CDR2 SMNVEV (reference sequence). V lost 3 bases and J 3 bases, leaving 12 bases between the germline ends. The DNA for the CDR3 is TGTGCCAGCAGTTTTCGGTTCCAGGGCTATAATTCACCCCTCCACTTT. As protein: CASSFRFQGYNSPLHF.

V usage is TRBV19 and J usage is TRBJ1-5; a weak D match, TRBD1 (6 bases). The V end was cut by 1 base, the J end by 7 bases, with 8 bases between. Germline V gene data show CDR1 as LNHDA and CDR2 as SQIVND (reference sequence). There are 13 residues in the CDR3. The CDR3 DNA is TGTGCCAGTAGTATAGTAGGGGGACAGCCCCAGCATTTT. It encodes CASSIVGGQPQHF.

This clone was recorded once. The chain couples TRBV10-3 to TRBJ1-5, with D uncertain. The CDR3 runs 14 residues. The V and J ends lost 4 bases and 1 base respectively, with 8 bases between them. Germline loops: CDR1 ENHRY, CDR2 SYGVKD. The CDR3 here is CAISVSQSNQPQHF. The CDR3 DNA follows: TGTGCCATCAGTGTGTCACAGAGCAATCAGCCCCAGCATTTT.

The V gene is TRBV27, the J gene TRBJ2-7; the D gene is possibly TRBD1 (6 bases). V was shortened by 5 bases and J by 7 bases, with 27 bases between the two germline ends. Germline CDR1 is MNHEY and CDR2 is SMNVEV (reference sequence). This CDR3 contains 17 residues. The CDR3 sequence is CASSPPPGVPVPREQYF. CDR3 nucleotides: TGTGCCAGCAGTCCACCCCCAGGGGTCCCAGTTCCGAGAGAGCAGTACTTC.

J is TRBJ1-2 and V is TRBV5-6, with 8 bases lining up with TRBD1. CDR1 is SGHDT, CDR2 YYEEEE, per germline. This CDR3 region has 19 residues. V shed 2 bases and J 7 bases; nucleotides not matched to a gene: 22. CDR3 DNA: TGTGCCAGCAGCTTCCCCTTTAACGATGCGAGGACAGGGAATAGTGGCTACACCTTC. It codes for CASSFPFNDARTGNSGYTF.

The chain carries TRBV5-1 and TRBJ1-1; tentative D call: TRBD1 (6 bases). Germline V gene sequence: CDR1 SGHRS, CDR2 YFSETQ. Trimming left V 4 bases short and J 3 bases short, with 25 bases between. The CDR3 has 18 amino acids. CDR3 amino acids: CASSIRPLSTGMDTEAFF. Here the CDR3 DNA reads TGCGCCAGCAGCATAAGACCGCTATCAACAGGGATGGACACTGAAGCTTTCTTT.

The J gene is TRBJ1-1, the V gene TRBV5-1; 7 nucleotides agree with TRBD1. CDR1 is SGHRS and CDR2 is YFSETQ in the germline V gene. CDR3 length equals 16 residues. V was pared by 0 bases and J by 6 bases, with 11 bases of the junction left unmatched. The CDR3 is CASSLEEHRRGAEAFF. The CDR3 DNA reads as TGCGCCAGCAGCTTGGAAGAGCACCGCAGGGGGGCTGAAGCTTTCTTT.

The J gene is TRBJ2-5, the V gene TRBV6-5; 8 positions match TRBD2. Germline CDR1 and CDR2: MNHEY and SVGAGI. V shed 0 bases and J 2 bases; nucleotides not matched to a gene: 5. The CDR3 has 16 amino acids. The CDR3 region is CASSYSVRGEQETQYF. The CDR3 bases are TGTGCCAGCAGTTACTCTGTGCGGGGGGAACAAGAGACCCAGTACTTC.